The 13 T cell receptor beta chains below were found in one sample sequenced in a study of blood T cell repertoires in COVID-19. Profiled with immunoSEQ multiplex PCR; TCRdb holds only in-frame clones, not every one. The data contain 200,000 to 300,000 clones, approximately 85% of them seen just once; the ten biggest clones take up roughly 5%. Sequencing was performed on peripheral blood. These TCRs come from a man between 45 and 60 years old with COVID-19, enrolled during active disease.

The chain recombines TRBV30 with TRBJ2-7, with a possible D match to TRBD1 (6 bases). With 5 bases removed from V and 9 bases from J, the gap between germline ends came to 17 bases. Germline V gene lookup returns CDR1 GTSNPN and CDR2 SVGIG (reference sequence). The CDR3 length is 12 residues. The CDR3 protein is CAWGGQPLGQYF. The CDR3 bases are TGTGCCTGGGGCGGACAGCCCCTAGGGCAGTACTTC.

V and J are TRBV5-4 and TRBJ2-5; a possible D gene is TRBD1 (6 bases). The length of the CDR3 is 14 residues. The V end was cut by 2 bases, the J end by 1 base, with 9 bases between. In germline, CDR1 is SGHNT, CDR2 YYREEE (reference sequence). The CDR3 reads CASSLGTTQETQYF. The CDR3 DNA reads as TGTGCCAGCAGCTTAGGGACAACCCAAGAGACCCAGTACTTC.

The V gene is TRBV5-4, the J gene TRBJ2-5; D perhaps matches TRBD1 (6 bases). Trimming removed 4 bases at V and 2 bases at J, with 15 bases between. Germline V gene sequence: CDR1 SGHNT, CDR2 YYREEE (reference sequence). The CDR3 covers 15 residues. CDR3 nucleotide sequence: TGTGCCAGCAGCGAATCCAGGGGTGGTCAAGAGACCCAGTACTTC. Protein product: CASSESRGGQETQYF.

The CDR3 here is CASAPGLAGTGELFF. Written as DNA, the CDR3 is TGTGCCTCCGCTCCGGGACTAGCGGGCACCGGGGAGCTGTTTTTT. The chain is built from TRBV7-9 and TRBJ2-2, with TRBD2 identical over 12 bases. This CDR3 is built from 15 residues. J gave up 4 bases and V 11 bases, and 8 bases lay outside the gene matches. Germline V gene lookup returns CDR1 SEHNR and CDR2 FQNEAQ (reference sequence).

This chain joins TRBV15 and TRBJ2-2, with 10 bases that match TRBD2. Germline CDR1 and CDR2: LNHNV and YYDKDF (reference sequence). The trim removed 0 bases at V and 5 bases at J, leaving 6 bases unmatched. CDR3 length: 17 amino acids. CDR3 sequence: CATSRDPSGGETGELFF. The DNA for the CDR3 is TGTGCCACCAGCAGAGATCCGAGCGGGGGGGAGACCGGGGAGCTGTTTTTT.

The chain couples TRBV4-1 to TRBJ2-5, with 13 positions matching TRBD2. The germline V gene has CDR1 MGHRA and CDR2 YSYEKL. The CDR3 is made up of 15 amino acids. V shed 5 bases, J shed 5 bases, and the junction held 5 bases outside the gene matches. CDR3 bases: TGCGCCAGCAGCACACCGGGACTAGCGGGGGAGACCCAGTACTTC. Translated: CASSTPGLAGETQYF.

Note on this clone: The DNA is left out, because the CDR3 cannot be placed on it with certainty; the CDR3 is given as TCRdb lists it. This chain uses TRBV21-1 with TRBJ1-5; TRBD1 was called by the table and not checked on the DNA. TRBV21-1 is a pseudogene segment. The CDR3 sequence runs 16 residues, both termini included. The CDR3 protein is CASSKVAQGSNQPQHF.

Turning to this clone: Within the sample, other DNA sequences also encode this same CDR3. The chain joins TRBV18 to TRBJ2-7; 11 nucleotides match TRBD2. The CDR3 sequence is 14 residues long. Trimming cost V 3 bases and J 2 bases; bases outside gene matches: 0. Per the germline V gene, CDR1 is KGHSH and CDR2 is LQKENI. CDR3 amino acids: CASSPSGGAYEQYF. CDR3 coding DNA: TGTGCCAGCTCACCTAGCGGGGGGGCCTACGAGCAGTACTTC.

The gene calls are TRBV3-1 (or the pseudogene TRBV3-2) and TRBJ2-2; 10 bases map to TRBD1. The CDR3 loop spans 15 amino acids. Germline V gene data show CDR1 as LGHDT and CDR2 as YNNKEL (reference sequence). Trimming took 4 bases from V and 7 from J; bases not matched to a gene: 6. The CDR3 is CASSRDRGWIGELFF. CDR3 nucleotide sequence: TGTGCCAGCAGCCGGGACAGGGGATGGATCGGGGAGCTGTTTTTT.

This chain connects TRBV29-1 to TRBJ1-2; D uncertain. V lost 0 bases, J lost 0 bases, and 5 bases lay in between. The germline V gene encodes CDR1 SQVTM and CDR2 ANQGSEA. CDR3 length: 13 amino acids. The CDR3 DNA follows: TGCAGCGTTGAAGAGAGGGCTAACTATGGCTACACCTTC. Encoded protein: CSVEERANYGYTF.

The rearrangement links TRBV7-6 to TRBJ2-7; 12 bases map to TRBD1. The germline CDR1 and CDR2 sequences are SGHVS and FNYEAQ. This CDR3 spans 15 amino acids. J lost 5 bases, V lost 5 bases, and 7 bases had no gene match. CDR3 bases: TGTGCCAGCAGCGTCTCCGGGACAGGGGGCGACGAGCAGTACTTC. Its translation is CASSVSGTGGDEQYF.

This clone was counted a single time. The rearrangement links TRBV7-2 to TRBJ2-5; the D gene is possibly TRBD2 (6 bases). CDR1 SGHTA and CDR2 FQGNSA come from the germline V gene. The V gene lost 5 bases and the J gene lost 4 bases, with 14 bases spanning the gap. CDR3 length: 14 residues. This CDR3 is CASSTIPGVETQYF. The CDR3 nucleotides read TGTGCCAGCAGCACAATCCCGGGGGTAGAGACCCAGTACTTC.

This chain connects TRBV28 to TRBJ1-2; 10 bases line up with TRBD1. Germline CDR1 MDHEN, CDR2 SYDVKM. Trimming at V came to 5 bases and at J to 5 bases, leaving 8 bases not matched to a gene. There are 15 residues in the CDR3. DNA for the CDR3: TGTGCCAGCAGTCGGACAGGGGGAGGAATATATGGCTACACCTTC. Translation: CASSRTGGGIYGYTF.